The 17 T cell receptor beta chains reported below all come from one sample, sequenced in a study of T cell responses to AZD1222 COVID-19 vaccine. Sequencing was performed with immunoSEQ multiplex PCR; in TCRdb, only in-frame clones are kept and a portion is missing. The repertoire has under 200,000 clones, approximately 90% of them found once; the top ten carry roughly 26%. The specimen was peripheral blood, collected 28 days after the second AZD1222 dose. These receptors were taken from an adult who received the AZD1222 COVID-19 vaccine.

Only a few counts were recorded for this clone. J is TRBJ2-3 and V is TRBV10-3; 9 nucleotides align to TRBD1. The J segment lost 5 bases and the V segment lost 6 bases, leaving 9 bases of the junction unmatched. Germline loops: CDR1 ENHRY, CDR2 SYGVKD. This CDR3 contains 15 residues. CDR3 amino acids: CAISTPDRGEDTQYF. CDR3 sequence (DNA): TGTGCCATCAGCACTCCGGACAGGGGTGAAGATACGCAGTATTTT.

CDR3 nucleotide sequence: TGTGCCAGCAGCGGGGGGAAGACTAGCGGGAGGCGTGAGCAGTACTTC. Translated, it gives CASSGGKTSGRREQYF. The chain combines TRBV5-4 with TRBJ2-7; 13 positions agree with TRBD2. V shed 4 bases and J 7 bases; nucleotides not matched to a gene: 11. Germline lookup yields CDR1 SGHNT and CDR2 YYREEE (reference sequence). The CDR3 has 16 amino acids.

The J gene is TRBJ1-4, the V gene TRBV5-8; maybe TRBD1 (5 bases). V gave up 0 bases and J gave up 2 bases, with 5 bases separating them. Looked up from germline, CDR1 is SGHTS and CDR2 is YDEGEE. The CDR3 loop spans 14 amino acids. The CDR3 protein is CASSLGGTNEKLFF. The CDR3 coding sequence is TGTGCCAGCAGCTTGGGGGGGACTAATGAAAAACTGTTTTTT.

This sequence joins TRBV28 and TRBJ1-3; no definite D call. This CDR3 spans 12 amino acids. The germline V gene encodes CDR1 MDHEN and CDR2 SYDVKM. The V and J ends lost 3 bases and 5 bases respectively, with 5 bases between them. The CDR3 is CASSLMRNTIYF. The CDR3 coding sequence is TGTGCCAGCAGTTTGATGCGAAACACCATATATTTT.

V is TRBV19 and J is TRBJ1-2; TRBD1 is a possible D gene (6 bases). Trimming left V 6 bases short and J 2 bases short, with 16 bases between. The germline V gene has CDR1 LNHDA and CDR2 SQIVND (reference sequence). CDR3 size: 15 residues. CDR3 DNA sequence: TGTGCCAGTAGCAAAATTCAACAGGGAAACTATGGCTACACCTTC. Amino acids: CASSKIQQGNYGYTF.

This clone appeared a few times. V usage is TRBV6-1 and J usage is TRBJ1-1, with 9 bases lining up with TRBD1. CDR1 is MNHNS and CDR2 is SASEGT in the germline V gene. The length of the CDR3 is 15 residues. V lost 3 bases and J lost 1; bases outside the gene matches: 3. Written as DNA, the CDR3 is TGTGCCAGCAGTGATATGACAGGGGGGAACACTGAAGCTTTCTTT. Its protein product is CASSDMTGGNTEAFF.

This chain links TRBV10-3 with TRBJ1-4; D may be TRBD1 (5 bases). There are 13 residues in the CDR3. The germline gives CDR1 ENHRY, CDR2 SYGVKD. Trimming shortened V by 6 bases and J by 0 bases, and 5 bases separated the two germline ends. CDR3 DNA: TGTGCCATCAGACAGGCAACTAATGAAAAACTGTTTTTT. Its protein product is CAIRQATNEKLFF.

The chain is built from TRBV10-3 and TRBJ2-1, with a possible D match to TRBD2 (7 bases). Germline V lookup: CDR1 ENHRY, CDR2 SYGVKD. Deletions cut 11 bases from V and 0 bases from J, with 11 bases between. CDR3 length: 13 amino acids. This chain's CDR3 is CAGRGSSYNEQFF. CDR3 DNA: TGTGCCGGGAGGGGGAGCTCCTACAATGAGCAGTTCTTC.

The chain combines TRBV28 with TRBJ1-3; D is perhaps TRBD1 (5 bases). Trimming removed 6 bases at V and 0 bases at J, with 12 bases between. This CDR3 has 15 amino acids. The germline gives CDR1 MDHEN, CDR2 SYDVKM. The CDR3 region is CASRAGPNSGNTIYF. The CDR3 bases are TGTGCCAGCAGGGCGGGACCGAACTCTGGAAACACCATATATTTT.

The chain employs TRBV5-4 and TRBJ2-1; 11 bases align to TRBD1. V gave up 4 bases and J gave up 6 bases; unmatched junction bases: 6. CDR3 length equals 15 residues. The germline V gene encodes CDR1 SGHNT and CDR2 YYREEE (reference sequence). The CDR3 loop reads CASSRGGTGGNEQFF. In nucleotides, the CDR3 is TGTGCCAGCAGCCGCGGCGGGACAGGGGGCAATGAGCAGTTCTTC. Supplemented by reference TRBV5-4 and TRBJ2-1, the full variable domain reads ETGVTQSPTHLIKTRGQQVTLRCSSQSGHNTVSWYQQALGQGPQFIFQYYREEENGRGNFPPRFSGLQFPNYSSELNVNALELDDSALYLCASSRGGTGGNEQFFGPGTRLTVL.

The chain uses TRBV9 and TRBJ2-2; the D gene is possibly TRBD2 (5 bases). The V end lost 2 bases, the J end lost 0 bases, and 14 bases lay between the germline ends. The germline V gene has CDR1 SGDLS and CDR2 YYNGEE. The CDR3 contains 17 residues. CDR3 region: CASSVDPGNPNTGELFF. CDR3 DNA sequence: TGTGCCAGCAGCGTCGACCCGGGAAACCCGAACACCGGGGAGCTGTTTTTT.

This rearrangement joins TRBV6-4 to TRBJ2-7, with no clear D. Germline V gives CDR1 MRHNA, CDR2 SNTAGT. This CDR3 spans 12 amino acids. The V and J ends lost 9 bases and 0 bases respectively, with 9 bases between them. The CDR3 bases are TGTGCCAGTGGGCCTGGCTCCTACGAGCAGTACTTC. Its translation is CASGPGSYEQYF.

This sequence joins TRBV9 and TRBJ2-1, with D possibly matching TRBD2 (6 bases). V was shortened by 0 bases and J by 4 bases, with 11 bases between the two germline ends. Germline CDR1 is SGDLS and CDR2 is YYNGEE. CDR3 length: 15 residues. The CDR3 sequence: CASSVGSSAYNEQFF. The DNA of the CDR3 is TGTGCCAGCAGCGTAGGATCTAGCGCTTACAATGAGCAGTTCTTC.

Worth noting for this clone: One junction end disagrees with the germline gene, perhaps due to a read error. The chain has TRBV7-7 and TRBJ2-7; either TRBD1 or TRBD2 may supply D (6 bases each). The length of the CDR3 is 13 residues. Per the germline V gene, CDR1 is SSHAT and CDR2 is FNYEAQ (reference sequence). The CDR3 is CASSLEGGYEQYF. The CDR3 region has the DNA TGTGCTAGCAGCTTAGAAGGGGGGTACGAGCAGTACTTC.

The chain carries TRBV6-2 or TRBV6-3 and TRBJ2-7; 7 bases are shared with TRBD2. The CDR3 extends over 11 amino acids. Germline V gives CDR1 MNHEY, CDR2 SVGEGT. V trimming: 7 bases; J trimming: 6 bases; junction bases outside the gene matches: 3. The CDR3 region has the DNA TGTGCCAGCACCCCGGGGGGCGAGCAGTACTTC. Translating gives CASTPGGEQYF.

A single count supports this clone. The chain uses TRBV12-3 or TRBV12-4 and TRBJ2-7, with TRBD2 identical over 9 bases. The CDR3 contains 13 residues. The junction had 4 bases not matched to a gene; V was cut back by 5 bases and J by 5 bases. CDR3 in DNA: TGTGCCAGCAGTCTGCGGGGGGGGGACGAGCAGTACTTC. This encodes CASSLRGGDEQYF.

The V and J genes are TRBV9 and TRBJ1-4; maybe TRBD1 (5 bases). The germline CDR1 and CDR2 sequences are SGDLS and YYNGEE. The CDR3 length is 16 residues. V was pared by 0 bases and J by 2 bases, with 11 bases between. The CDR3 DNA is TGTGCCAGCAGCGTAGGGAACGGGGGGACTAATGAAAAACTGTTTTTT. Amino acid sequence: CASSVGNGGTNEKLFF. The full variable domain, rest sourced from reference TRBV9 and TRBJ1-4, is DSGVTQTPKHLITATGQRVTLRCSPRSGDLSVYWYQQSLDQGLQFLIQYYNGEERAKGNILERFSAQQFPDLHSELNLSSLELGDSALYFCASSVGNGGTNEKLFFGSGTQLSVL.